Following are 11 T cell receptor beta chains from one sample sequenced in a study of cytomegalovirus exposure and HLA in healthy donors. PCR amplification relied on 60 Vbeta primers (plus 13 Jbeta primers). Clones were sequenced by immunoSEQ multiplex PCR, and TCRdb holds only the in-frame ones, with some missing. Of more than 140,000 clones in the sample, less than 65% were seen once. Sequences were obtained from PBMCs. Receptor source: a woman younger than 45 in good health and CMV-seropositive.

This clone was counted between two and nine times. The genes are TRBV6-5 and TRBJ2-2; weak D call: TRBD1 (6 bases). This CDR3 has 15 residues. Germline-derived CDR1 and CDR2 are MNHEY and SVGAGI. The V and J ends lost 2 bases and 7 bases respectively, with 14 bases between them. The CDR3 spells CASSYLATGSGELFF. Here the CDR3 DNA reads TGTGCCAGCAGTTACCTAGCTACAGGGAGCGGGGAGCTGTTTTTT.

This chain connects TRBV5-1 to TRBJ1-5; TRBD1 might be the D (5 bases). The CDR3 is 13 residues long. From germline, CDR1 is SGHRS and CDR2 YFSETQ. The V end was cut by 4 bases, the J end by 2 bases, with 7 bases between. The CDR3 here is CASSDSGNQPQHF. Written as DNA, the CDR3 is TGCGCCAGCAGCGACAGTGGCAATCAGCCCCAGCATTTT. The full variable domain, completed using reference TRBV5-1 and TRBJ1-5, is KAGVTQTPRYLIKTRGQQVTLSCSPISGHRSVSWYQQTPGQGLQFLFEYFSETQRNKGNFPGRFSGRQFSNSRSEMNVSTLELGDSALYLCASSDSGNQPQHFGDGTRLSIL.

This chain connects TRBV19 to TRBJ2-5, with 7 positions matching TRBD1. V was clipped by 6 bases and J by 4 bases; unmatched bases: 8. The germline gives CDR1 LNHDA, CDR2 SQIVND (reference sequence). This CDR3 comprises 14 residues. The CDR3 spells CASRVTGWAETQYF. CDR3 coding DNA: TGTGCCAGTAGGGTGACAGGGTGGGCAGAGACCCAGTACTTC.

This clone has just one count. CDR3 in DNA: TGTGCCAGCAGTGAAGAACAGCCCAATGAGCAGTTCTTC. Protein sequence: CASSEEQPNEQFF. The chain links TRBV2 to TRBJ2-1; D is unclear. This CDR3 has 13 amino acids. V lost 1 base to trimming and J lost 6 bases, with 7 bases between them. From germline, CDR1 is SNHLY and CDR2 FYNNEI. Variable domain in full (rest from reference TRBV2 and TRBJ2-1): EPEVTQTPSHQVTQMGQEVILRCVPISNHLYFYWYRQILGQKVEFLVSFYNNEISEKSEIFDDQFSVERPDGSNFTLKIRSTKLEDSAMYFCASSEEQPNEQFFGPGTRLTVL.

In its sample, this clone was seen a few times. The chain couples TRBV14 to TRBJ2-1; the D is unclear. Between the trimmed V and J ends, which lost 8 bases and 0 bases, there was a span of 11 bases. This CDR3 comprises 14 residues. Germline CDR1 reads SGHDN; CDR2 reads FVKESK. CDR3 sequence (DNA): TGTGCCAGCGGCCCCCATTTCTCCTACAATGAGCAGTTCTTC. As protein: CASGPHFSYNEQFF.

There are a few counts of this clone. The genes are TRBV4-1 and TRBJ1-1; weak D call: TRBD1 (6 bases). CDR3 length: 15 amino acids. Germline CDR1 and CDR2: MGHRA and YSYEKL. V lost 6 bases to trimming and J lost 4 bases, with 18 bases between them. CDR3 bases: TGCGCCAGCAGAGCTTTGGGACATATATTCACTGAAGCTTTCTTT. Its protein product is CASRALGHIFTEAFF.

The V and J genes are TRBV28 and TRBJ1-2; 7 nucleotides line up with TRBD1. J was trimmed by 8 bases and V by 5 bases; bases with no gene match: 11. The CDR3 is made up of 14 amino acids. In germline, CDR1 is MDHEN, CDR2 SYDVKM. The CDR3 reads CASSPPQGVGGYTF. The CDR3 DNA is TGTGCCAGCAGTCCACCGCAGGGGGTAGGAGGCTACACCTTC.

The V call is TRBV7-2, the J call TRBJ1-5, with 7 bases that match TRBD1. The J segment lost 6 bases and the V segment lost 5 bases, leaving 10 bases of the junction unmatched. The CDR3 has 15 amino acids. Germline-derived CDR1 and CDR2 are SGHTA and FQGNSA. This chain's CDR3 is CASSVEQGRGQPQHF. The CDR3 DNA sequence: TGTGCCAGCAGCGTGGAACAGGGGCGAGGTCAGCCCCAGCATTTT.

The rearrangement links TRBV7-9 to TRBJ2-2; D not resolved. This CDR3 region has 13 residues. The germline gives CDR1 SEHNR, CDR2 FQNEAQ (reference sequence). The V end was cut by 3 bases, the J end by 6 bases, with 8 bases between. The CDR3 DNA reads TGTGCCAGCAGCTTGATGGAGTCCGGGGAGCTGTTTTTT. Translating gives CASSLMESGELFF.

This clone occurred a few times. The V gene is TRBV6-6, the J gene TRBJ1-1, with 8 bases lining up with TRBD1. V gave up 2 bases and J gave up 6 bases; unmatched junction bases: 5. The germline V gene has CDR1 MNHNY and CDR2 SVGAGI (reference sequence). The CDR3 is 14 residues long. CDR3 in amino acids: CASSYTQGAAEAFF. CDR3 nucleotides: TGTGCCAGCAGTTACACCCAGGGGGCAGCTGAAGCTTTCTTT.

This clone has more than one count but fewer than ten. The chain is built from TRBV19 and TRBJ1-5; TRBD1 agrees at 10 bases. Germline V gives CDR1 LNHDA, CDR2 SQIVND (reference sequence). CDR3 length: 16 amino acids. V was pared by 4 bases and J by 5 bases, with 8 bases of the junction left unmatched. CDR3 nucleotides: TGTGCCAGTAGTACCTTCGGACAGGGGGACCATCAGCCCCAGCATTTT. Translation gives CASSTFGQGDHQPQHF.